This T cell receptor beta chain was obtained from a study of CD4 and CD8 cells across lung adenocarcinoma regions. The patients had localized lung adenocarcinoma, a non-small cell subtype. One entry per CDR3 protein, called by TCRdb with MiXCR from the PCR reads. Of around 25,000 distinct CDR3 sequences in the sample, 50% are singletons; the top ten hold approximately 48%. Germline V CDR1 and CDR2: MNHNS, SASEGT. Germline trimming cut 4 bases from V and 5 bases from J; bases unmatched to any gene: 6. CDR3 length: 14 residues. This clonotype originated in a male donor with lung adenocarcinoma. The CD4 and CD8 labels of this study may be unreliable. Sequenced material: CD8+ T cells from the center of a lung tumor. The rearrangement uses TRBV6-1 and TRBJ2-5, with TRBD1 identical over 8 bases. The CDR3, as DNA: TGTGCCAGCAGTGGTGCAGGGGGCGCGGAGACCCAGTACTTC. This gives the protein CASSGAGGAETQYF.